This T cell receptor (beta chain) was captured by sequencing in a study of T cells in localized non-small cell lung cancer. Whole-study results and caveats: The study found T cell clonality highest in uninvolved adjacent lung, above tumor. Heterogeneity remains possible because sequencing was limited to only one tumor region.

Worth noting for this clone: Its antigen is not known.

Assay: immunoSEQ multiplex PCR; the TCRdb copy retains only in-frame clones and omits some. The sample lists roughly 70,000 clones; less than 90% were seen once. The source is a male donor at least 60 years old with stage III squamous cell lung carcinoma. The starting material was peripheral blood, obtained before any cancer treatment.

The CDR3 reads CAISAGGEKLFF. The DNA of the CDR3 is TGTGCCATCTCTGCGGGCGGGGAAAAACTGTTTTTT. V gene TRBV10-3 combines with J gene TRBJ1-4; no clear D gene. The CDR3 is 12 residues long. Looked up from germline, CDR1 is ENHRY and CDR2 is SYGVKD. V gave up 8 bases and J gave up 8 bases, with 12 bases separating them.